What follows are 20 T cell receptor beta chains derived from one specimen sequenced in a study of CD8+ T cells in alopecia areata. Extraction of RNA preceded its reverse transcription into cDNA, which served as the sequencing template. Produced via immunoSEQ multiplex PCR; TCRdb's table is partial and in-frame only. The table lists about 150,000 clones, 45% to 60% of them singletons. Sequencing was done on a sample of CD4+ T cells sorted from blood. The receptors were sampled from a human donor in good health.

This clone occurred a few times. This chain uses TRBV29-1 with TRBJ1-2; a possible D gene is TRBD1 (6 bases). CDR3 length equals 12 residues. V shed 4 bases and J shed 12 bases, with 18 bases lying between them. Germline CDR1 and CDR2: SQVTM and ANQGSEA. The DNA of the CDR3 is TGCAGCGTTGTGCAGGGGATGATAGGAGACACCTTC. This gives the protein CSVVQGMIGDTF.

This clone has just a few counts. The chain employs TRBV7-9 and TRBJ2-1, with 8 bases aligning to TRBD2. Germline loops: CDR1 SEHNR, CDR2 FQNEAQ (reference sequence). The V segment lost 5 bases and the J segment 8 bases; nucleotides outside the gene matches: 11. This CDR3 is built from 15 residues. The CDR3 region has the DNA TGTGCCAGCAGCCGGATGGGACTAGACGGGGATGAGCAGTTCTTC. Translation: CASSRMGLDGDEQFF.

This clone occurred a few times. The sample contains more than one DNA sequence encoding this CDR3. The gene calls are TRBV30 and TRBJ1-5; D is unresolved. Trimming took 0 bases from V and 0 from J, leaving 3 bases between them. The CDR3 length is 13 residues. In germline, CDR1 is GTSNPN, CDR2 SVGIG (reference sequence). DNA for the CDR3: TGTGCCTGGAGTGTGGATAGCAATCAGCCCCAGCATTTT. It is translated as CAWSVDSNQPQHF.

The V and J genes are TRBV15 and TRBJ1-2; D remains ambiguous. V lost 5 bases and J 4 bases, leaving 8 bases between the germline ends. This CDR3 is 12 amino acids long. Germline loops: CDR1 LNHNV, CDR2 YYDKDF (reference sequence). CDR3 sequence reads: CATSGGSYGYTF. The CDR3 bases are TGTGCCACCAGCGGCGGCTCCTATGGCTACACCTTC.

The rearrangement links TRBV9 to TRBJ1-2; no clear D gene. V gave up 4 bases and J gave up 1 base, with 14 bases separating them. The CDR3 totals 15 residues. The germline CDR1 and CDR2 sequences are SGDLS and YYNGEE. The CDR3 DNA reads TGTGCCAGCAGCTCAAGTGGTGGTAGTAACTATGGCTACACCTTC. Translation: CASSSSGGSNYGYTF.

There are a few counts of this clone. The CDR3 here is CASSLLDTQYF. For the CDR3, the DNA is TGCGCCAGCAGTCTACTAGATACGCAGTATTTT. The J gene is TRBJ2-3, the V gene TRBV23-1; D gene ambiguous. TRBV23-1 is recorded as an ORF, its role being uncertain. The CDR3 runs to 11 residues. Trimming shortened V by 4 bases and J by 5 bases, and 4 bases separated the two germline ends.

The genes are TRBV19 and TRBJ2-2; D possibly corresponds to TRBD1 (6 bases). Germline V gene sequence: CDR1 LNHDA, CDR2 SQIVND (reference sequence). The CDR3 spans 16 residues. Trimming removed 3 bases at V and 6 bases at J, with 17 bases between. Here the CDR3 reads CASSIFRVQGPGELFF. DNA for the CDR3: TGTGCCAGTAGTATTTTCCGGGTCCAGGGGCCCGGGGAGCTGTTTTTT. Filled out from reference TRBV19 and TRBJ2-2, the complete variable domain reads DGGITQSPKYLFRKEGQNVTLSCEQNLNHDAMYWYRQDPGQGLRLIYYSQIVNDFQKGDIAEGYSVSREKKESFPLTVTSAQKNPTAFYLCASSIFRVQGPGELFFGEGSRLTVL.

The table lists this clone with a few counts. This sample includes further DNA sequences coding for the same CDR3. This sequence joins TRBV4-1 and TRBJ2-3; D unresolved. V lost 4 bases, J lost 6 bases, and 8 bases lay in between. Germline CDR1 and CDR2: MGHRA and YSYEKL. The CDR3 runs 12 residues. CDR3 region: CASSRVGDTQYF. DNA of the CDR3: TGCGCCAGCAGCCGAGTGGGCGATACGCAGTATTTT.

This clone was counted a few times. V gene TRBV5-1 combines with J gene TRBJ2-1, with D unresolved. The CDR3 extends over 14 amino acids. V was cut by 0 bases and J by 5 bases, with 9 bases left in between. Germline assignment: CDR1 SGHRS and CDR2 YFSETQ. For the CDR3, the DNA is TGCGCCAGCAGCTTGGACCCCGTAAACAATGAGCAGTTCTTC. It translates to CASSLDPVNNEQFF.

CDR3 DNA sequence: TGCAGCGTTGCTAGAGCGGGGTCCTACGAGCAGTACTTC. It yields the protein CSVARAGSYEQYF. This chain links TRBV29-1 with TRBJ2-7, with 7 nucleotides matching TRBD2. This CDR3 spans 13 amino acids. J gave up 1 base and V 4 bases, and 4 bases lay outside the gene matches. Per the germline V gene, CDR1 is SQVTM and CDR2 is ANQGSEA.

The sample holds a few counts of this clone. The chain recombines TRBV10-3 with TRBJ2-3; 8 nucleotides agree with TRBD2. With 5 bases clipped from V and 1 base from J, the junction kept 5 bases outside the gene matches. The CDR3 totals 15 residues. Looked up from germline, CDR1 is ENHRY and CDR2 is SYGVKD. The CDR3 spells CAISSGRRGTDTQYF. In DNA form, the CDR3 reads TGTGCCATCAGTAGCGGGAGAAGAGGCACAGATACGCAGTATTTT.

This clone was detected a few times. The V call is TRBV5-6, the J call TRBJ2-6; D unclear. The CDR3 is 17 residues long. CDR1 is SGHDT, CDR2 YYEEEE, per germline. V dropped 0 bases and J dropped 0 bases, with 10 bases sitting between them. CDR3 amino acids: CASSLDLLRSGANVLTF. The CDR3 DNA reads as TGTGCCAGCAGCTTGGATCTACTCCGCTCTGGGGCCAACGTCCTGACTTTC.

The CDR3 region is CASGTGGAGANVLTF. In nucleotides, the CDR3 is TGTGCCAGCGGGACAGGGGGCGCTGGGGCCAACGTCCTGACTTTC. The genes are TRBV7-3 and TRBJ2-6; 12 bases line up with TRBD1. The CDR3 length is 15 residues. The V segment lost 8 bases and the J segment 2 bases; nucleotides outside the gene matches: 1. Germline assignment: CDR1 SGHTA and CDR2 FQGTGA.

This clone was found a few times. The CDR3 nucleotides read TGTGCCAGCAGCTTAGGTATCTGGGCGGAGCAGTTCTTC. This encodes CASSLGIWAEQFF. The chain combines TRBV7-2 with TRBJ2-1; D is ambiguous. Trimming took 1 base from V and 10 from J, leaving 11 bases between them. Germline assignment: CDR1 SGHTA and CDR2 FQGNSA. The CDR3 runs to 13 residues.

The rearrangement joins TRBV4-1 to TRBJ2-5; 10 bases are a match to TRBD2. The CDR3 covers 15 residues. Germline trimming cut 1 base from V and 5 bases from J; bases unmatched to any gene: 4. Germline CDR1 and CDR2: MGHRA and YSYEKL. The CDR3 coding sequence is TGCGCCAGCAGCCAAGCCCAACTAGCGGGGGAGACCCAGTACTTC. It encodes CASSQAQLAGETQYF.

J is TRBJ1-5 and V is TRBV2; 9 bases fit TRBD1. CDR1 is SNHLY and CDR2 is FYNNEI in the germline V gene. The ends lost 7 bases at V and 5 bases at J; junction bases unmatched: 3. The CDR3 runs 13 residues. CDR3 loop: CASMWTGDQPQHF. The CDR3 bases are TGTGCCAGCATGTGGACAGGGGATCAGCCCCAGCATTTT.

DNA of the CDR3: TGTGCCAGTAGTATAGATGGAGGGGGCAGCTACGAGCAGTACTTC. Its protein is CASSIDGGGSYEQYF. The chain uses TRBV19 and TRBJ2-7; the D gene is possibly TRBD1 (7 bases). The CDR3 contains 15 residues. Germline loops: CDR1 LNHDA, CDR2 SQIVND (reference sequence). V lost 0 bases and J 3 bases, leaving 12 bases between the germline ends.

This sequence joins TRBV7-9 and TRBJ2-5, with 12 bases lining up with TRBD1. Near its end, the DNA agrees better with TRBJ2-7, so the J call may be wrong. The CDR3 is 14 amino acids. CDR1 and CDR2 from the germline V gene are SEHNR and FQNEAQ (reference sequence). CDR3: CASSPGQGASEQYF. The CDR3 DNA is TGTGCCAGCAGCCCGGGACAGGGGGCGTCCGAGCAGTACTTC.

V gene TRBV5-1 combines with J gene TRBJ2-1, with 9 bases aligning to TRBD2. V shed 1 base, J shed 7 bases, and the junction held 9 bases outside the gene matches. Germline CDR1 reads SGHRS; CDR2 reads YFSETQ. The CDR3 contains 16 residues. The CDR3 region is CASSLLASGKGNEQFF. In DNA, the CDR3 is TGCGCCAGCAGCTTGCTGGCTAGCGGGAAGGGGAATGAGCAGTTCTTC.

The chain links TRBV5-1 to TRBJ1-2; 12 bases match TRBD1. J gave up 7 bases and V 0 bases, and 4 bases lay outside the gene matches. The CDR3 is made up of 15 amino acids. Germline lookup yields CDR1 SGHRS and CDR2 YFSETQ. The CDR3 loop is CASSLEGQGAAGYTF. The CDR3, as DNA: TGCGCCAGCAGCTTGGAGGGACAGGGGGCCGCTGGCTACACCTTC.